This T cell receptor (delta chain) stems from a study of γδ T cells in repeated Plasmodium falciparum infection. The CDR3 totals 19 residues. Germline V gene sequence: CDR1 TSWWSYY, CDR2 QGS. With 10 bases clipped from V and 2 bases from J, the junction kept 21 bases outside the gene matches. Vgamma9/Vdelta2+ and Vdelta2-negative gammadelta T cells were flow-sorted from PBMC for bulk sequencing. This clone was observed many times. The antigen is undetermined. Study-level points and caveats: Vdelta2-negative gammadelta repertoires appeared less diverse and less shared in Malian than Australian children.

TCRdb ran CATT on the multiplex PCR reads. The sample includes 55,000 to 70,000 delta-chain clones, approximately 1.5% of them seen just once. The gene calls are TRDV1 and TRDJ1; 11 bases align to TRDD3. The source of this sequence is a pool of human donors (malaria-infected and uninfected, not separated). Material: gamma-delta T cells from blood. The chain's CDR3 is CAPPLYWGIGRGSTDKLIF. The CDR3, as DNA: TGTGCTCCCCCGCTGTACTGGGGGATAGGTCGAGGTTCTACCGATAAACTCATCTTT.